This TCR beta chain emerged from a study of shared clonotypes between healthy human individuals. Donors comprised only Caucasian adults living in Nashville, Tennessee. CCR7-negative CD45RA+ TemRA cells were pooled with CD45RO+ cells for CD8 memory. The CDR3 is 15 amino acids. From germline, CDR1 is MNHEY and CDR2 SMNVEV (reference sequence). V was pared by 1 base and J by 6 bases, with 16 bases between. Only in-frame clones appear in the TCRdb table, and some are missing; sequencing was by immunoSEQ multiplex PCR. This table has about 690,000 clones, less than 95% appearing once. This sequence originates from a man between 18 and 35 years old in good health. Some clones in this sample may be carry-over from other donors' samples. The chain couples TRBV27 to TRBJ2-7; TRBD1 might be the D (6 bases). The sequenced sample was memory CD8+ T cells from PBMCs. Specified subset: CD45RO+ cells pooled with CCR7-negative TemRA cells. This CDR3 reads CASSLWGQGNGEQYF. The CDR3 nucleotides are TGTGCCAGCAGTTTATGGGGGCAGGGGAACGGCGAGCAGTACTTC.